This is a list of T cell receptor beta chains from one sample in a study of control samples from healthy donors and cancer patients. Some clones are missing from TCRdb's copy, which holds only in-frame ones; the method was immunoSEQ multiplex PCR. Of 98,000 or so clones in the sample, 88% are singletons; the top ten hold roughly an eighth. Source material: blood. These receptors came from a woman in her 70s in good health. The CDR3 runs from the conserved cysteine through the conserved F or W. The D gene is left open where the match is weak. A row's size may be missing; if present it is once, few, many or a size class.

j_call: TRBJ2-7
v_call: TRBV2
clone_size: .
d_call: TRBD2
cdr3_nt: TGTGCCAGCAGGGCGGGAGTATTCTACGAGCAGTACTTC
cdr3_aa: CASRAGVFYEQYF

j_call: TRBJ2-3
v_call: TRBV2
clone_size: .
d_call: TRBD2
cdr3_nt: TGTGCCAGCCGGTACCTAGCGGGGACGCAGTATTTT
cdr3_aa: CASRYLAGTQYF

j_call: TRBJ2-1
v_call: TRBV5-1
clone_size: .
d_call: TRBD1
cdr3_nt: TGCGCCAGCAGCTTGGGGGGGCGGGACAGGGGTATGGATGAGCAGTTCTTC
cdr3_aa: CASSLGGRDRGMDEQFF

j_call: TRBJ2-3
v_call: TRBV18
clone_size: .
d_call: TRBD1
cdr3_nt: TGTGCCAGCTCCCGCACAGGGGGAGGTAGGACAGATACGCAGTATTTT
cdr3_aa: CASSRTGGGRTDTQYF

j_call: TRBJ2-3
v_call: TRBV10-1
clone_size: .
d_call: TRBD2
cdr3_nt: TGCGCCAGCAGTGAGTCGGGGGCTAGCGGGGCTAGCACAGATACGCAGTATTTT
cdr3_aa: CASSESGASGASTDTQYF

j_call: TRBJ2-1
v_call: TRBV7-9
clone_size: .
d_call: .
cdr3_nt: TGTGCCAGCAGCTTAAGAAAGGGAAGCTCCTACAATGAGCAGTTCTTC
cdr3_aa: CASSLRKGSSYNEQFF

j_call: TRBJ1-1
v_call: TRBV18
clone_size: .
d_call: .
cdr3_nt: TGTGCCAGCTCACAGGGACAGAACACTGAAGCTTTCTTT
cdr3_aa: CASSQGQNTEAFF

j_call: TRBJ1-1
v_call: TRBV27
clone_size: .
d_call: .
cdr3_nt: TGTGCCAGCAGTAAGGTCAGCCCGAACACTGAAGCTTTCTTT
cdr3_aa: CASSKVSPNTEAFF

j_call: TRBJ1-1
v_call: TRBV2
clone_size: few
d_call: TRBD1
cdr3_nt: TGTGCCAGCAGTGTAGCCAGGGGGGCATTGAACACTGAAGCTTTCTTT
cdr3_aa: CASSVARGALNTEAFF

j_call: TRBJ2-1
v_call: TRBV19
clone_size: .
d_call: TRBD2
cdr3_nt: TGTGCCAGTAGTATAAAGTGGACTAGCGGGGGGAGTGAGCAGTTCTTC
cdr3_aa: CASSIKWTSGGSEQFF

j_call: TRBJ2-1
v_call: TRBV20-1
clone_size: .
d_call: .
cdr3_nt: TGCAGTGCTAGTTCGGAGTCCCTTCCCTCCTACAATGAGCAGTTCTTC
cdr3_aa: CSASSESLPSYNEQFF

j_call: TRBJ1-5
v_call: TRBV5-1
clone_size: .
d_call: .
cdr3_nt: TGCGCCAGCAGCTTGGCCGGGCAGGGAGGTCAGCCCCAGCATTTT
cdr3_aa: CASSLAGQGGQPQHF

j_call: TRBJ1-5
v_call: TRBV7-9
clone_size: .
d_call: .
cdr3_nt: TGTGCCAGCAGCTTAGCTGGGGAACATCAGCCCCAGCATTTT
cdr3_aa: CASSLAGEHQPQHF

j_call: TRBJ2-5
v_call: TRBV9
clone_size: .
d_call: .
cdr3_nt: TGTGCCAGCAGCAACCGGGACTTCCAAGAGACCCAGTACTTC
cdr3_aa: CASSNRDFQETQYF

j_call: TRBJ2-2
v_call: TRBV7-9
clone_size: .
d_call: .
cdr3_nt: TGTGCCAGCAGCTTAGACAGGAGGACCGGGGAGCTGTTTTTT
cdr3_aa: CASSLDRRTGELFF

j_call: TRBJ1-1
v_call: TRBV27
clone_size: .
d_call: .
cdr3_nt: TGTGCCAGCAGTGCCCGGGTGGCAGGCACTGAAGCTTTCTTT
cdr3_aa: CASSARVAGTEAFF

j_call: TRBJ1-2
v_call: TRBV7-9
clone_size: .
d_call: .
cdr3_nt: TGTGCCAGCAGCTTCGACGGAGCTAACTATGGCTACACCTTC
cdr3_aa: CASSFDGANYGYTF

j_call: TRBJ1-2
v_call: TRBV12-3/TRBV12-4
clone_size: .
d_call: .
cdr3_nt: TGTGCCAGCAGTTTGAGCGGCTTCGGTGGCTACACCTTC
cdr3_aa: CASSLSGFGGYTF

j_call: TRBJ1-5
v_call: TRBV2
clone_size: .
d_call: .
cdr3_nt: TGTGCCAGCAGTGCCTCAACTAGCCAGCCCCAGCATTTT
cdr3_aa: CASSASTSQPQHF

j_call: TRBJ1-5
v_call: TRBV19
clone_size: .
d_call: .
cdr3_nt: TGTGCCAGTAGCCCTCCCGGGGGCAATCAGCCCCAGCATTTT
cdr3_aa: CASSPPGGNQPQHF

j_call: TRBJ2-2
v_call: TRBV7-9
clone_size: .
d_call: TRBD1
cdr3_nt: TGTGCCAGCAGTAAGGGTGCTGGGACAGCCCTAAACACCGGGGAGCTGTTTTTT
cdr3_aa: CASSKGAGTALNTGELFF

j_call: TRBJ2-2
v_call: TRBV3-1/TRBV3-2
clone_size: .
d_call: TRBD1
cdr3_nt: TGTGCCAGCAGTCCAACAGGGGTGCACGGGGAGCTGTTTTTT
cdr3_aa: CASSPTGVHGELFF

j_call: TRBJ2-1
v_call: TRBV7-2
clone_size: once
d_call: .
cdr3_nt: TGTGCCAGCAGCTCACAGGCCCATGAGCAGTTCTTC
cdr3_aa: CASSSQAHEQFF

j_call: TRBJ2-6
v_call: TRBV19
clone_size: .
d_call: .
cdr3_nt: TGTGCCAGTAGCCATCAGCGCTCTGGGGCCAACGTCCTGACTTTC
cdr3_aa: CASSHQRSGANVLTF

j_call: TRBJ1-1
v_call: TRBV7-8
clone_size: .
d_call: TRBD1
cdr3_nt: TGTGCCAGCAGCTTAGAGGGGCAGGGGGGTTGGTACACTGAAGCTTTCTTT
cdr3_aa: CASSLEGQGGWYTEAFF

j_call: TRBJ2-2
v_call: TRBV5-1
clone_size: .
d_call: TRBD2
cdr3_nt: TGCGCCAGCAGCTTGGCTAGCGGGAGGGCCGGGGAGCTGTTTTTT
cdr3_aa: CASSLASGRAGELFF

j_call: TRBJ2-1
v_call: TRBV4-3
clone_size: .
d_call: TRBD1
cdr3_nt: TGCGCCAGCAGCCAAGTCGGGATGCCGGGACAGGGGTGGAATGAGCAGTTCTTC
cdr3_aa: CASSQVGMPGQGWNEQFF

j_call: TRBJ1-2
v_call: TRBV15
clone_size: .
d_call: .
cdr3_nt: TGTGCCACCAGCCCCACGGGAGGTAGCTATGGCTACACCTTC
cdr3_aa: CATSPTGGSYGYTF

j_call: TRBJ1-1
v_call: TRBV10-3
clone_size: .
d_call: .
cdr3_nt: TGTGCCTCGAGGCCCCTTCTGAACACTGAAGCTTTCTTT
cdr3_aa: CASRPLLNTEAFF